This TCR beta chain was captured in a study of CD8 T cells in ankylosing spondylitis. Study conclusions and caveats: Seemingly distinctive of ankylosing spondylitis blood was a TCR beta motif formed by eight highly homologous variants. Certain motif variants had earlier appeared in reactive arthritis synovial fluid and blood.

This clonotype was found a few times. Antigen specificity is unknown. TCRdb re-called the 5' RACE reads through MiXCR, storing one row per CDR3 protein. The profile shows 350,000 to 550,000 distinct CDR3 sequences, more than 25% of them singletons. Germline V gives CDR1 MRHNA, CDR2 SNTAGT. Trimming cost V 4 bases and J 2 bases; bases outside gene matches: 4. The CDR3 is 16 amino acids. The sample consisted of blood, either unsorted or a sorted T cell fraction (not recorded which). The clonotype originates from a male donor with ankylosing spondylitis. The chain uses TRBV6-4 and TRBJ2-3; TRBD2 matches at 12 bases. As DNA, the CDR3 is TGTGCCAGCAGTGCCACTAGCGGGAGGTTCACAGATACGCAGTATTTT. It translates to CASSATSGRFTDTQYF.